This TCR beta chain was identified in a study of shared clonotypes between healthy human individuals. The CDR3 runs to 14 residues. Germline-derived CDR1 and CDR2 are LNHDA and SQIVND (reference sequence). The J segment lost 2 bases and the V segment lost 5 bases, leaving 4 bases of the junction unmatched. The assay was carried out at the deep level. This table comes from immunoSEQ multiplex PCR, and its TCRdb copy is limited to in-frame clones, with some not included. The sample records some 1 million clones, 65% to 75% being singletons. The TCR sequence derives from a man in his late teens or twenties in good health. The chain joins TRBV19 to TRBJ2-7, with TRBD2 identical over 9 bases. Sequencing was performed on memory CD4+ T cells sorted from blood. Subset of the sample: CD45RA-negative fraction. CDR3 coding DNA: TGTGCCAGTAGTCTAAGCGGGGGGCCCTACGAGCAGTACTTC. It translates to CASSLSGGPYEQYF. Looking up the rest from reference TRBV19 and TRBJ2-7 gives the full variable domain: DGGITQSPKYLFRKEGQNVTLSCEQNLNHDAMYWYRQDPGQGLRLIYYSQIVNDFQKGDIAEGYSVSREKKESFPLTVTSAQKNPTAFYLCASSLSGGPYEQYFGPGTRLTVT.